This TCR beta chain was obtained from a study of CD8+CD57+ T cells in acquired aplastic anemia. Germline CDR1 reads SGHVS; CDR2 reads FNYEAQ. The CDR3 is 15 residues long. The J segment lost 17 bases and the V segment lost 3 bases, leaving 17 bases of the junction unmatched. Template material for TCR beta VDJ and CDR3 profiling consisted of genomic DNA. From the reads, TCRdb called clonotypes with MiXCR, one entry per CDR3 protein. The sample lists 350,000 to 450,000 distinct CDR3 sequences; 55% to 75% were seen once. The J gene is TRBJ2-2, the V gene TRBV7-6; 8 nucleotides line up with TRBD2. This receptor was identified in a human donor in good health, serving as a control. The specimen was sorted CD4+, CD8+, or CD8+CD57+ T cells (not recorded which) from PBMCs. In DNA, the CDR3 is TGTGCCAGCAGCTTCGGGGGGGTACTGAACAGGGAACTTTTTTTT. This codes for CASSFGGVLNRELFF.